Described below is a single T cell receptor beta chain sequence and its context. Its antigen is still unknown. Genes and germline are mouse. The sequence runs out 1 residue before the end of the CDR3; the remainder is reconstructed from the germline J gene. Trimming took 4 bases from V and 7 from J; bases not matched to a gene: 9. Germline V gene lookup returns CDR1 SGHSN and CDR2 HYEKVE. This CDR3 has 15 amino acids. The entry originates in a study of tissue T cells after allogeneic stem cell transplantation. Study-level results: Only a limited share of tissue TCRs appeared in blood or spleen. Alloreactivity or antigen specificity of tissue TCRs was not determined; some clones might be host cells.

TCRdb keeps only in-frame clones here, not all; method: immunoSEQ multiplex PCR. The table lists roughly 50,000 clones, around 70% of them singletons. Sequencing was performed on sorted cells pooled from one or two spleens. J is TRBJ1-4 and V is TRBV12-1; the match to TRBD1 covers 9 bases. This TCR was recovered from a pool of C57BL/6 mice in good health. The CDR3 spells CASSLRDRVSERLFF. CDR3 DNA, as far as it was read: TGTGCCAGCTCCCTCCGGGACAGGGTAAGCGAAAGATTATTT.